Presented here are 18 T cell receptor beta chains from one specimen sequenced in a study of regulatory T cells in long-lasting Graves disease. Through Arm-PCR of CDR3 regions and iRepertoire HTBI primers, TCR beta libraries were built. Via MiXCR, TCRdb re-called the multiplex PCR reads, giving one row per CDR3 protein. Altogether about 660,000 distinct CDR3 sequences are present, around 30% being singletons, with the ten largest covering 42%. The time point: persistent/refractory GD, antithyroid drugs over 5 years with positive TRAb. With RNA extracted from PBMCs as input, the TCR library was made. This sample comprised peripheral blood mononuclear cells (PBMCs), obtained when the disease was refractory, from a patient treated with antithyroid drugs. These receptors were obtained from a female donor with Graves disease.

The table lists this clonotype with many counts. This sequence joins TRBV28 and TRBJ2-7; D perhaps matches TRBD2 (6 bases). The germline CDR1 and CDR2 sequences are MDHEN and SYDVKM. V was clipped by 3 bases and J by 2 bases, with 11 bases between them. CDR3 length: 14 residues. The CDR3 spells CASSLVGGAYEQYF. The CDR3 DNA reads TGTGCCAGCAGTTTGGTGGGGGGAGCCTACGAGCAGTACTTC.

The chain uses TRBV20-1 and TRBJ1-1, with 8 bases matching TRBD1. In germline, CDR1 is DFQATT, CDR2 SNEGSKA (reference sequence). CDR3 length: 14 amino acids. J gave up 3 bases and V 8 bases, and 11 bases lay outside the gene matches. The chain's CDR3 is CSSRNLQGDTEAFF. The CDR3 nucleotides are TGCAGTTCCCGGAATTTACAGGGGGACACTGAAGCTTTCTTT.

This clonotype has only a few counts. This chain uses TRBV25-1 with TRBJ1-2; D gene uncertain. The V and J ends lost 1 base and 3 bases respectively, with 12 bases between them. This CDR3 is 15 amino acids long. The germline V gene has CDR1 MGHDK and CDR2 SYGVNS. The CDR3 nucleotides are TGTGCCAGCAGTGAATCAGCGCATTCTTACTATGGCTACACCTTC. Its protein product is CASSESAHSYYGYTF.

This clonotype showed up many times. The rearrangement joins TRBV6-1 to TRBJ1-5; D is unresolved. This CDR3 is 13 amino acids long. The V end lost 6 bases, the J end lost 4 bases, and 10 bases lay between the germline ends. CDR1 and CDR2 from the germline V gene are MNHNS and SASEGT. The CDR3 region is CASSRGVNQPQHF. Here the CDR3 DNA reads TGTGCCAGCAGCAGAGGAGTGAATCAGCCCCAGCATTTT.

The chain is built from TRBV20-1 and TRBJ2-1, with no clear D. Trimming stripped 4 bases from V and 4 bases from J, with 5 bases between. The CDR3 extends over 11 amino acids. Germline CDR1 DFQATT, CDR2 SNEGSKA (reference sequence). For the CDR3, the DNA is TGCAGTGCTACCTCTTACAATGAGCAGTTCTTC. It encodes CSATSYNEQFF.

The chain carries TRBV20-1 and TRBJ2-5, with TRBD2 matching 10 bases. The V gene end was trimmed by 0 bases and the J gene end by 5 bases; junction bases not matched to a gene: 6. The CDR3 totals 15 residues. Germline CDR1 reads DFQATT; CDR2 reads SNEGSKA (reference sequence). In DNA form, the CDR3 reads TGCAGTGCTAGAGATTATGGGACTAGCGAGGAGACCCAGTACTTC. Protein sequence: CSARDYGTSEETQYF.

A note on this clonotype: A read error may explain this, as a much larger clone is one base away. V gene TRBV2 combines with J gene TRBJ1-4; 8 bases agree with TRBD1. Germline V gene sequence: CDR1 SNHLY, CDR2 FYNNEI. The CDR3 has 15 residues. As DNA, the CDR3 is TGTGCCAGCAGTGAATATCTGGGACAGGATGAAAAACCGTTTTTT. Protein sequence: CASSEYLGQDEKPFF. Full variable domain (outside the CDR3, taken from reference TRBV2 and TRBJ1-4): EPEVTQTPSHQVTQMGQEVILRCVPISNHLYFYWYRQILGQKVEFLVSFYNNEISEKSEIFDDQFSVERPDGSNFTLKIRSTKLEDSAMYFCASSEYLGQDEKPFFGSGTQLSVL.

This clonotype appeared a few times. This rearrangement joins TRBV12-3 or TRBV12-4 to TRBJ1-2; 7 bases align to TRBD1. The V gene end was trimmed by 6 bases and the J gene end by 8 bases; junction bases not matched to a gene: 12. The CDR3 runs 14 residues. The CDR3 sequence is CASSFGLGGEGYTF. CDR3 nucleotide sequence: TGTGCCAGCAGCTTTGGGTTAGGGGGCGAAGGCTACACCTTC.

J is TRBJ2-1 and V is TRBV20-1, with TRBD1 identical over 10 bases. The trim removed 6 bases at V and 3 bases at J, leaving 20 bases unmatched. Per germline, CDR1 DFQATT and CDR2 SNEGSKA (reference sequence). The CDR3 has 19 amino acids. The CDR3 sequence is CSATLGTGDLLGLYNEQFF. CDR3 DNA sequence: TGCAGTGCAACCCTCGGGACAGGGGACTTGCTAGGTCTCTACAATGAGCAGTTCTTC.

This clonotype was counted between two and nine times. This chain uses TRBV12-3 or TRBV12-4 with TRBJ1-4; D is ambiguous. V lost 7 bases to trimming and J lost 8 bases, with 20 bases between them. The CDR3 is 15 amino acids. CDR3 DNA: TGTGCCAGCACCCCCGGGCGGAGGTGGTTGGAAAAACTGTTTTTT. Its translation: CASTPGRRWLEKLFF.

J is TRBJ1-1 and V is TRBV19, with a tentative D call TRBD1 (6 bases). V dropped 3 bases and J dropped 11 bases, with 22 bases sitting between them. Germline V gene sequence: CDR1 LNHDA, CDR2 SQIVND (reference sequence). This CDR3 is built from 15 residues. The chain's CDR3 is CASSILYGGRATAFF. The CDR3 nucleotides are TGTGCCAGTAGTATCTTGTACGGGGGCAGAGCCACCGCTTTCTTT.

The chain joins TRBV5-1 to TRBJ2-2; 7 bases align to TRBD1. The CDR3 runs 15 residues. J was trimmed by 4 bases and V by 2 bases; bases with no gene match: 5. Germline CDR1 SGHRS, CDR2 YFSETQ. The DNA of the CDR3 is TGCGCCAGCAGCTTCGACAGGGTCGGCACCGGGGAGCTGTTTTTT. Its translation is CASSFDRVGTGELFF.

The rearrangement joins TRBV20-1 to TRBJ2-7; 14 bases align to TRBD2. Germline values: CDR1 DFQATT, CDR2 SNEGSKA (reference sequence). The CDR3 is 13 residues long. With V trimmed by 6 bases and J by 7 bases, 5 bases remained unmatched. CDR3 DNA: TGCAGTGCCTTGGGACTAGCGGGAGTTGAGCAGTACTTC. It translates to CSALGLAGVEQYF.

The sample holds a few counts of this clonotype. The CDR3 DNA sequence: TGTGCCAGCAGCCAAGGCCGGGACAGGGTCTATGGCTACACCTTC. Its protein is CASSQGRDRVYGYTF. This sequence joins TRBV3-1 and TRBJ1-2, with TRBD1 identical over 9 bases. V lost 1 base and J lost 4; bases outside the gene matches: 4. Germline V gene lookup returns CDR1 LGHDT and CDR2 YNNKEL (reference sequence). The CDR3 has 15 amino acids.

This clonotype was picked up many times. This sequence joins TRBV12-3 or TRBV12-4 and TRBJ2-7; 8 bases are shared with TRBD1. The junction had 10 bases not matched to a gene; V was cut back by 4 bases and J by 2 bases. There are 16 residues in the CDR3. The CDR3 loop reads CASSSFGRTGTYEQYF. CDR3 nucleotides: TGTGCCAGCAGTTCCTTCGGCCGGACAGGGACCTACGAGCAGTACTTC.

This chain uses TRBV12-3 or TRBV12-4 with TRBJ1-1; 11 bases match TRBD1. J was trimmed by 0 bases and V by 6 bases; bases with no gene match: 6. The CDR3 covers 16 residues. CDR3 sequence reads: CASSAGQGGMNTEAFF. For the CDR3, the DNA is TGTGCCAGCAGCGCGGGACAGGGGGGAATGAACACTGAAGCTTTCTTT.

The V gene is TRBV6-1, the J gene TRBJ1-5; no clear D. The CDR3 contains 14 residues. CDR1 and CDR2 (germline): MNHNS, SASEGT. Trimming shortened V by 8 bases and J by 2 bases, and 13 bases separated the two germline ends. In DNA, the CDR3 is TGTGCCAGCCGAGCGGATCCGCGCAATCAGCCCCAGCATTTT. This gives the protein CASRADPRNQPQHF.

This clonotype occurred many times. The chain is built from TRBV11-1 and TRBJ1-6, with 9 bases matching TRBD1. The CDR3 is made up of 13 amino acids. Germline V gene sequence: CDR1 SGHAT, CDR2 FQDESV (reference sequence). V was pared by 5 bases and J by 10 bases, with 3 bases of the junction left unmatched. The CDR3 DNA reads as TGTGCCAGCAGCGGGACAGGGATCTCACCCCTCCACTTT. It yields the protein CASSGTGISPLHF.